The rows below give T cell receptor beta chains drawn from one sample of a study of CD8 T cells in Susac syndrome. MiXCR was run by TCRdb on the immunoSEQ multiplex PCR reads, yielding one entry per CDR3 protein. The sample lists more than 100,000 distinct CDR3 sequences; around 94% were seen once. Material for sequencing was CD8+ T cells from PBMCs. The source is a human donor with Susac syndrome. Both conserved end residues are part of each CDR3. The order of the fields is CDR3 DNA, CDR3 protein, J gene, D gene, V gene, clone size. The D gene is left open where the match is weak. Expanded clones are given a class, and other clones once, few, many or no size at all.

DNA: TGTGCCAGCAGCGCAGGGGATGGCACTGAAGCTTTCTTT
CDR3: CASSAGDGTEAFF
J: TRBJ1-1
D: .
V: TRBV9
size: .

DNA: TGTGCCAGCAGTCCCCACGGCGAGGATCGGGGCGTTGAAGCTTTCTTT
CDR3: CASSPHGEDRGVEAFF
J: TRBJ1-1
D: .
V: TRBV25-1
size: .

DNA: TGCAGTGCTAGAGATCTAGCGGGGGAGTCCTACAATGAGCAGTTCTTC
CDR3: CSARDLAGESYNEQFF
J: TRBJ2-1
D: TRBD2
V: TRBV20-1
size: .

DNA: TGTGCCAGCAGTGAAGCGCCGGACCGACCCTCATACGAGCAGTACTTC
CDR3: CASSEAPDRPSYEQYF
J: TRBJ2-7
D: .
V: TRBV2
size: .

DNA: TGTGCCAGCAGTTTGGGACAGGAAAATTCACCCCTCCACTTT
CDR3: CASSLGQENSPLHF
J: TRBJ1-6
D: TRBD1
V: TRBV27
size: .

DNA: TGTGCCAGCAGTTTAGCGCGCACTGAAGCTTTCTTT
CDR3: CASSLARTEAFF
J: TRBJ1-1
D: .
V: TRBV12-3/TRBV12-4
size: .

DNA: TGCAGTGCCCCTCCCCCCGGGGGGAGCCTCCTTGACTCCTACAATGAGCAGTTCTTC
CDR3: CSAPPPGGSLLDSYNEQFF
J: TRBJ2-1
D: TRBD2
V: TRBV20-1
size: .

DNA: TGTGCCAGCAGCTTAGCGGACAGGGTCTCGACTGAAGCTTTCTTT
CDR3: CASSLADRVSTEAFF
J: TRBJ1-1
D: TRBD1
V: TRBV7-9
size: .

DNA: TGTGCCAGCAGCCGGGGGGCGAATGAGCAGTTCTTC
CDR3: CASSRGANEQFF
J: TRBJ2-1
D: .
V: TRBV4-2
size: once

DNA: TGCGCCAGCAGCCCCCGACAGGGGGACACTGAAGCTTTCTTT
CDR3: CASSPRQGDTEAFF
J: TRBJ1-1
D: TRBD1
V: TRBV4-1
size: once

DNA: TGTGCCAGCAGTCCCTACAGGGCCACTCAAGAGACCCAGTACTTC
CDR3: CASSPYRATQETQYF
J: TRBJ2-5
D: .
V: TRBV14
size: once

DNA: TGTGCCAGCAGCCAAGAGCGCCCGGAGTACGACGAGCAGTACTTC
CDR3: CASSQERPEYDEQYF
J: TRBJ2-7
D: .
V: TRBV3-1
size: .

DNA: TGCGCCAGCAGCTTGGCCGAGGGTGGGGTGAACACTGAAGCTTTCTTT
CDR3: CASSLAEGGVNTEAFF
J: TRBJ1-1
D: .
V: TRBV5-1
size: .

DNA: TGTGCCACCAGCAGAGACGCCCTTGACCCTCGGGGCTACACCTTC
CDR3: CATSRDALDPRGYTF
J: TRBJ1-2
D: .
V: TRBV15
size: .

DNA: TGTGCCAGCAGCCAAGATGTAGATTTCTATGGCTACACCTTC
CDR3: CASSQDVDFYGYTF
J: TRBJ1-2
D: .
V: TRBV3-1
size: .

DNA: TGTGCCAGCAGCTTGGACCTGACAGGGGGCGTAGGAGGCTACACCTTC
CDR3: CASSLDLTGGVGGYTF
J: TRBJ1-2
D: TRBD1
V: TRBV11-2
size: .

DNA: TGTGCCACCAGTGATGCAGGGGAGTCTGGAAACACCATATATTTT
CDR3: CATSDAGESGNTIYF
J: TRBJ1-3
D: .
V: TRBV24-1
size: .